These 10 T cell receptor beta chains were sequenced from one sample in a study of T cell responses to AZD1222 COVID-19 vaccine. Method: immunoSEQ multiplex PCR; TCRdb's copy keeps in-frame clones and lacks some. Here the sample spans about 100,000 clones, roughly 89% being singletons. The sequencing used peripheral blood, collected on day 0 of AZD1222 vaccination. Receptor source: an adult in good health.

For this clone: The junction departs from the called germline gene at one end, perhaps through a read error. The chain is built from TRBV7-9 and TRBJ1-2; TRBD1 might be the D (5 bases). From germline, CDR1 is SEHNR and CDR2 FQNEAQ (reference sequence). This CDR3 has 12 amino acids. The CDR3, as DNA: TGTGCCAGCAGCTTGGAGTCGGGGGGAGGTAGCTTC. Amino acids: CASSLESGGGSF.

The CDR3 sequence is CASSPQGRGSGANVLTF. The DNA for the CDR3 is TGTGCCAGCAGCCCCCAGGGAAGGGGGTCTGGGGCCAACGTCCTGACTTTC. The genes are TRBV5-4 and TRBJ2-6; TRBD1 is a possible D gene (6 bases). Trimming pared 4 bases from V and 1 base from J, leaving 15 bases between. From germline, CDR1 is SGHNT and CDR2 YYREEE (reference sequence). The CDR3 spans 17 residues.

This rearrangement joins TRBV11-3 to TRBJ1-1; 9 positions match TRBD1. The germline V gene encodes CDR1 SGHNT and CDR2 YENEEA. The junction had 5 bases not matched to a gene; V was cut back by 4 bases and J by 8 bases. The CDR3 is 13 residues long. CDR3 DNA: TGTGCCAGCAGCTCGTCAGGACAGGGGGAAGCTTTCTTT. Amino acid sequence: CASSSSGQGEAFF.

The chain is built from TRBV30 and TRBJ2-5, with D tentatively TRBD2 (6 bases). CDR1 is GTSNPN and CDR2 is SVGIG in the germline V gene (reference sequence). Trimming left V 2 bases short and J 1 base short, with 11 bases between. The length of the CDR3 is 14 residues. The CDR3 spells CAWSRGSGQETQYF. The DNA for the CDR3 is TGTGCCTGGAGTCGGGGGAGCGGCCAAGAGACCCAGTACTTC.

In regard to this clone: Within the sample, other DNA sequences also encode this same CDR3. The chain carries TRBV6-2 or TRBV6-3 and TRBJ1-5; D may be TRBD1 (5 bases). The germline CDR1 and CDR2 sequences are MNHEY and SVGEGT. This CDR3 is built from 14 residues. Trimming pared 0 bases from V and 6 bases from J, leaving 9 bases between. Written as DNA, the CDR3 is TGTGCCAGCAGTTACTCGGGGGGAGGTCAGCCCCAGCATTTT. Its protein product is CASSYSGGGQPQHF.

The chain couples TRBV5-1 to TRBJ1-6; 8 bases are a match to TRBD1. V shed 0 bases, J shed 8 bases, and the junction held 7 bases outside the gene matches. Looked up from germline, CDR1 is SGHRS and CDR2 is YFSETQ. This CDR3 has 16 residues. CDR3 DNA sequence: TGCGCCAGCAGCTTGGTCACACAGGGGGTACATTCACCCCTCCACTTT. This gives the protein CASSLVTQGVHSPLHF.

CDR3 coding DNA: TGTGCCAGCAGCTTAGGGGCTAATGAAAAACTGTTTTTT. This encodes CASSLGANEKLFF. The chain links TRBV7-3 to TRBJ1-4; D unresolved. Trimming removed 2 bases at V and 3 bases at J, with 4 bases between. Germline CDR1 SGHTA, CDR2 FQGTGA. The CDR3 covers 13 residues.

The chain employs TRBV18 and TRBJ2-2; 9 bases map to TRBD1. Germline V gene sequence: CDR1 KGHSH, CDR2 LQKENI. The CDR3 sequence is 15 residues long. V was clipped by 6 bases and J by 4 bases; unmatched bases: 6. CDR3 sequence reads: CASSLGQGGTGELFF. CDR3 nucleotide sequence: TGTGCCAGCTCGCTGGGACAGGGTGGCACCGGGGAGCTGTTTTTT.

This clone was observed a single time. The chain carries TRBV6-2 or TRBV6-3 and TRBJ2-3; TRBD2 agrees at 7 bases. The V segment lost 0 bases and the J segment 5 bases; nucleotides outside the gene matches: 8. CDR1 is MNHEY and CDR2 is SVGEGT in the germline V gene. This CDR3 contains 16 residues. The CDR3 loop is CASSYSGPPGGDTQYF. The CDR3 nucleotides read TGTGCCAGCAGTTACTCCGGACCTCCGGGGGGAGATACGCAGTATTTT.

For the CDR3, the DNA is TGTGCCAGTAGTATGGGACAGGGGGCAATCGGAGAGCAGTACTTC. Amino acids: CASSMGQGAIGEQYF. The V gene is TRBV19, the J gene TRBJ2-7; TRBD1 agrees at 12 bases. CDR3 length: 15 residues. With V trimmed by 3 bases and J by 7 bases, 7 bases remained unmatched. Germline values: CDR1 LNHDA, CDR2 SQIVND (reference sequence).